The source of this TCR beta chain is a study of cytomegalovirus exposure and HLA in healthy donors. The CDR3 contains 18 residues. V lost 0 bases and J lost 0; bases outside the gene matches: 6. Germline assignment: CDR1 SGHRS and CDR2 YFSETQ. With 60 Vbeta and 13 Jbeta primers, the PCR was carried out. TCRdb's table, derived via immunoSEQ multiplex PCR, lists solely in-frame clones and lacks some. The table shows some 150,000 clones, with 75% to 85% occurring only once. In its sample, this clone was seen a few times. Sequencing was done on a sample of PBMCs. The receptor was derived from a woman aged 40 to 50 in good health and CMV-seropositive. The chain has TRBV5-1 and TRBJ2-4, with 10 bases fitting TRBD1. CDR3 DNA: TGCGCCAGCAGCTTGGAGGGACAGGGGCGACTAGCCAAAAACATTCAGTACTTC. It specifies CASSLEGQGRLAKNIQYF.